These T cell receptor beta chains were read from a single sample in a study of blood T cell repertoires in COVID-19. Assay: immunoSEQ multiplex PCR; the TCRdb copy retains only in-frame clones and omits some. The table records 300,000 to 400,000 clones, 65% to 90% of them present only once. The sample comprised peripheral blood. Receptor source: a human donor in a cohort sampled during active COVID-19. Both conserved end residues are part of each CDR3. Fields, in order: clone size, V gene, D gene, J gene, CDR3 protein. A D gene is named only where the DNA matches it firmly. Clone size is given for some rows only: seen once, a few or many times, or a class if the clone is expanded.

size: NA
V: TRBV27
D: TRBD1
J: TRBJ1-4
CDR3: CASSQQGYGDEKLFF

size: NA
V: TRBV5-6
D: NA
J: TRBJ1-6
CDR3: CASSFRQYNSPLHF

size: NA
V: TRBV5-1
D: TRBD1
J: TRBJ1-1
CDR3: CASSPGTEKPKKNTEAFF

size: NA
V: TRBV4-1
D: NA
J: TRBJ1-1
CDR3: CASSQDHNSMNTEAFF

size: few
V: TRBV6-1
D: NA
J: TRBJ1-1
CDR3: CASSEALGVVEAFF

size: NA
V: TRBV18
D: TRBD1
J: TRBJ1-4
CDR3: CASSPRTGGSLGNEKLFF

size: NA
V: TRBV7-2
D: NA
J: TRBJ2-4
CDR3: CASSLDGTLAGINIQYF

size: NA
V: TRBV19
D: NA
J: TRBJ1-2
CDR3: CASSPQEDYGYTF

size: NA
V: TRBV12-3/TRBV12-4
D: NA
J: TRBJ2-2
CDR3: CASSQDTGELFF

size: NA
V: TRBV4-2
D: TRBD2
J: TRBJ2-2
CDR3: CASSQGDYNTGELFF

size: NA
V: TRBV10-3
D: NA
J: TRBJ1-5
CDR3: CASMAFDNQPQHF

size: NA
V: TRBV30
D: NA
J: TRBJ2-7
CDR3: CAWSVGQGSYEQYF

size: NA
V: TRBV5-6
D: TRBD1
J: TRBJ1-4
CDR3: CASSLGTGEGKKLFF

size: NA
V: TRBV24-1
D: NA
J: TRBJ1-1
CDR3: CATSAGMNTEAFF

size: NA
V: TRBV9
D: TRBD1
J: TRBJ2-7
CDR3: CASSAGTDLYEQYF

size: NA
V: TRBV4-2
D: TRBD1
J: TRBJ1-6
CDR3: CASSQDAGQGLYTLHF

size: NA
V: TRBV6-5
D: NA
J: TRBJ1-2
CDR3: CASSFTSAGGYTF

size: NA
V: TRBV6-5
D: NA
J: TRBJ1-1
CDR3: CASSYSPGQNTEAFF

size: NA
V: TRBV6-2/TRBV6-3
D: TRBD1
J: TRBJ2-2
CDR3: CASSFPDRPGELFF

size: few
V: TRBV9
D: TRBD2
J: TRBJ2-3
CDR3: CASSVGLPGGATDTQYF

size: few
V: TRBV13
D: TRBD1
J: TRBJ2-7
CDR3: CASREGQVIYEQYF

size: NA
V: TRBV3-1/TRBV3-2
D: NA
J: TRBJ1-1
CDR3: CASSQLTGGEAFF

size: few
V: TRBV19
D: NA
J: TRBJ2-2
CDR3: CASTLSRTQGTGELFF

size: few
V: TRBV5-4
D: TRBD2
J: TRBJ2-7
CDR3: CASSTLAGPGEQYF

size: NA
V: TRBV11-2
D: NA
J: TRBJ2-2
CDR3: CASSQGGANTGELFF

size: NA
V: TRBV30
D: TRBD2
J: TRBJ2-7
CDR3: CAFKRGGPNEQYF

size: NA
V: TRBV19
D: NA
J: TRBJ2-1
CDR3: CASSVTGPYNEQFF

size: NA
V: TRBV6-1
D: TRBD2
J: TRBJ2-3
CDR3: CASSVTSGGLTDTQYF

size: NA
V: TRBV11-2
D: NA
J: TRBJ1-6
CDR3: CASSLDLAGSPLHF

size: many
V: TRBV13
D: NA
J: TRBJ2-7
CDR3: CASSLGTYSYEQYF

size: NA
V: TRBV6-5
D: TRBD1
J: TRBJ1-6
CDR3: CASGGQVSNSPLHF

size: NA
V: TRBV6-6
D: NA
J: TRBJ1-2
CDR3: CASRDMTATNYGYTF

size: once
V: TRBV5-6
D: NA
J: TRBJ1-2
CDR3: CASSWRTEIYGYTF